This T cell receptor (beta chain) was captured in a study of cytomegalovirus exposure and HLA in healthy donors. A note on this clone: Its antigen is as yet unknown.

Study-level results: Generally TCR sequences proved uncommon, though certain public TCRs appeared in numerous donors. Within the approximately 110 validation repertoires, first-cohort TCR clusters tended to co-occur, according to a later analysis.

Using immunoSEQ multiplex PCR, the repertoire was profiled, and TCRdb retains in-frame clones only, with some absent. In the table there are about 120,000 clones, approximately 88% of which are singletons. Germline V CDR1 and CDR2: LGHNA, YNFKEQ. The CDR3 runs to 17 residues. Germline trimming cut 4 bases from V and 6 bases from J; bases unmatched to any gene: 10. This sequence joins TRBV4-2 and TRBJ2-2, with 11 nucleotides matching TRBD1. Source material: PBMCs. This receptor was taken from a woman aged 25 to 39 in good health and CMV-seropositive. The CDR3: CASSRGQGASYAGELFF. In nucleotides, the CDR3 is TGTGCCAGCAGCCGAGGACAGGGGGCGAGTTACGCCGGGGAGCTGTTTTTT.